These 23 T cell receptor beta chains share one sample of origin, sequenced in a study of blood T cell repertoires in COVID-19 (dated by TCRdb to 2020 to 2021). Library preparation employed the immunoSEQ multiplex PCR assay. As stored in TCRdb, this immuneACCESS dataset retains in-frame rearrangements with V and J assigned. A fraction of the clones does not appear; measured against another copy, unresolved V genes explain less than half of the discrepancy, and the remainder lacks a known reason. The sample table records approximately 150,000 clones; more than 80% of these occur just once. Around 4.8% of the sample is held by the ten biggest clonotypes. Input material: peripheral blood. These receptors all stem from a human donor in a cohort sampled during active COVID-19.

Written as DNA, the CDR3 is TGTGCCAGCAGCGTAGCGGGGGACACCGGGGAGCTGTTTTTT. This gives the protein CASSVAGDTGELFF. The chain recombines TRBV9 with TRBJ2-2, with D maybe TRBD2 (6 bases). With 0 bases removed from V and 3 bases from J, the gap between germline ends came to 6 bases. The CDR3 spans 14 residues. Germline assignment: CDR1 SGDLS and CDR2 YYNGEE.

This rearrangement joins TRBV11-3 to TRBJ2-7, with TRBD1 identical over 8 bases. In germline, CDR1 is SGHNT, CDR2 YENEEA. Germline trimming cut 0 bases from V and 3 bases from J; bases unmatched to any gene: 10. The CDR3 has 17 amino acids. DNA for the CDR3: TGTGCCAGCAGCTTAGATATCCGGACAGGGATGTACTACGAGCAGTACGTC. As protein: CASSLDIRTGMYYEQYV.

The CDR3 region is CASSYSTSGGRETQYF. Here the CDR3 DNA reads TGTGCCAGCAGTTACTCCACTAGCGGGGGGAGGGAGACCCAGTACTTC. The chain recombines TRBV6-6 with TRBJ2-5; 12 nucleotides align to TRBD2. The CDR3 has 16 amino acids. The germline V gene has CDR1 MNHNY and CDR2 SVGAGI (reference sequence). V dropped 0 bases and J dropped 5; count of bases not matched to a gene: 4.

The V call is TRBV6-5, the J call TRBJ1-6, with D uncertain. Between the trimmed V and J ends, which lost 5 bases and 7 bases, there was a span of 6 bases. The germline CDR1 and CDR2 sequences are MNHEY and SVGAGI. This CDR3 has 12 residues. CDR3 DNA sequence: TGTGCCAGCAGTCACAAGAATTCACCCCTCCACTTT. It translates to CASSHKNSPLHF.

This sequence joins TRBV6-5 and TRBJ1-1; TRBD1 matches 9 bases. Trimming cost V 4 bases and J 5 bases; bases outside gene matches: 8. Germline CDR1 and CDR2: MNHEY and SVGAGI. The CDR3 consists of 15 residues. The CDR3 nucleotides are TGTGCCAGCAGTTCCCCGACAGGGGGAGGAACTGAAGCTTTCTTT. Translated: CASSSPTGGGTEAFF.

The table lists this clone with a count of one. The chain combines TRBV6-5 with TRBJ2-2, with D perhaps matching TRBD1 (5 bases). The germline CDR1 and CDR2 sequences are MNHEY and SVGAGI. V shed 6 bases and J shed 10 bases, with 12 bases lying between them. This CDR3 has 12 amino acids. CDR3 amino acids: CASRPGWEELFF. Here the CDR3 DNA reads TGTGCCAGCAGACCAGGGTGGGAGGAGCTGTTTTTT.

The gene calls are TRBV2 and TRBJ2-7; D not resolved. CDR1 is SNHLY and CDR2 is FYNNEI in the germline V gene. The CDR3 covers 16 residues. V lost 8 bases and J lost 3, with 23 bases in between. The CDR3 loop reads CASPTTPRRFLYEQYV. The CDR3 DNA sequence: TGTGCCAGCCCTACCACCCCGAGGCGGTTCCTCTACGAGCAGTACGTC.

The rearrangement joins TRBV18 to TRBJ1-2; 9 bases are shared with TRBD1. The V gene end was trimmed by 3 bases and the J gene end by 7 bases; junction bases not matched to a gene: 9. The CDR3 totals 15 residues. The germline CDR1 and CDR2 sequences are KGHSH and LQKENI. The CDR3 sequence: CASSPRDRVDSGYTF. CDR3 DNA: TGTGCCAGCTCACCTAGGGACAGGGTCGATAGTGGCTACACCTTC.

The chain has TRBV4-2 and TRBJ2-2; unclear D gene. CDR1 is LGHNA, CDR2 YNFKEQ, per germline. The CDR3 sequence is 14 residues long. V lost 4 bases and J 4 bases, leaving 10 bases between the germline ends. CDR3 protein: CASSPILVTGELFF. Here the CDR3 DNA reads TGTGCCAGCAGCCCTATACTGGTCACCGGGGAGCTGTTTTTT.

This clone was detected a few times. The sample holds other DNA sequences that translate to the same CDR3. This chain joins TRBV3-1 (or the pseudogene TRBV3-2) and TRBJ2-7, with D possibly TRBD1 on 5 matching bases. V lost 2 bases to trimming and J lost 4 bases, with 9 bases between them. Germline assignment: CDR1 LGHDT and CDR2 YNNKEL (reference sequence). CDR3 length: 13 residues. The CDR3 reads CASSQLGPYEQYF. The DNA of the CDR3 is TGTGCCAGCAGCCAACTGGGGCCTTACGAGCAGTACTTC.

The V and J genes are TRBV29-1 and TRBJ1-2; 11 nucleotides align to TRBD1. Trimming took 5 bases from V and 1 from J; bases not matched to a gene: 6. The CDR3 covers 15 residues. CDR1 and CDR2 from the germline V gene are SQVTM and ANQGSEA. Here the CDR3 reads CSVFAGTGGNYGYTF. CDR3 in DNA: TGCAGCGTTTTCGCCGGGACAGGGGGTAACTATGGCTACACCTTC.

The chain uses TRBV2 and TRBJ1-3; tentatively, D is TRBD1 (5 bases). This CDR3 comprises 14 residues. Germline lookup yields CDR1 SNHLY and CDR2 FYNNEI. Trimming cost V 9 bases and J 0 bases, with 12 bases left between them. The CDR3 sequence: CASSTESSGNTIYF. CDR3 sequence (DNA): TGTGCCAGTTCGACAGAGAGCTCTGGAAACACCATATATTTT.

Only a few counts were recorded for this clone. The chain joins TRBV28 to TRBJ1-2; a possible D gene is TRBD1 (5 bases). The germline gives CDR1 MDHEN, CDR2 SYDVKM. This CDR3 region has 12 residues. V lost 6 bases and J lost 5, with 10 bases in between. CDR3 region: CASRSGGYGYTF. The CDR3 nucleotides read TGTGCCAGCAGAAGTGGGGGGTATGGCTACACCTTC.

The CDR3 protein is CSVEVGENTEAFF. CDR3 DNA: TGCAGCGTTGAAGTTGGAGAGAACACTGAAGCTTTCTTT. The J gene is TRBJ1-1, the V gene TRBV29-1, with no clear D. V dropped 1 base and J dropped 1 base, with 7 bases sitting between them. The CDR3 sequence is 13 residues long. Germline-derived CDR1 and CDR2 are SQVTM and ANQGSEA. Full variable domain (remainder filled in from reference TRBV29-1 and TRBJ1-1): SAVISQKPSRDICQRGTSLTIQCQVDSQVTMMFWYRQQPGQSLTLIATANQGSEATYESGFVIDKFPISRPNLTFSTLTVSNMSPEDSSIYLCSVEVGENTEAFFGQGTRLTVV.

The CDR3 bases are TGTGCCAGCAGCTTACTACTAGCGGGCACAGATACGCAGTATTTT. Residues: CASSLLLAGTDTQYF. V gene TRBV7-2 combines with J gene TRBJ2-3, with 8 positions matching TRBD2. With V trimmed by 2 bases and J by 1 base, 2 bases remained unmatched. The CDR3 consists of 15 residues. Per the germline V gene, CDR1 is SGHTA and CDR2 is FQGNSA.

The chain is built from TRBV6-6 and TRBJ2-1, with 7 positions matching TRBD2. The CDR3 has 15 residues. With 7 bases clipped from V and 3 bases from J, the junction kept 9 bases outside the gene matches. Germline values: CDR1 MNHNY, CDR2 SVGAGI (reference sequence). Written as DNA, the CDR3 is TGTGCCAGCATTAGGGCGGGAGACAACTACAATGAGCAGTTCTTC. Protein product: CASIRAGDNYNEQFF.

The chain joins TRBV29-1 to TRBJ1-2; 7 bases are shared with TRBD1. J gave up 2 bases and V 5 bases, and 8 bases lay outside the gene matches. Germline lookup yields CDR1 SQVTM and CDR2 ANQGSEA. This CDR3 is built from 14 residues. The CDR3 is CSVLGTESNYGYTF. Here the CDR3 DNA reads TGCAGCGTTCTGGGGACAGAGTCGAACTATGGCTACACCTTC.

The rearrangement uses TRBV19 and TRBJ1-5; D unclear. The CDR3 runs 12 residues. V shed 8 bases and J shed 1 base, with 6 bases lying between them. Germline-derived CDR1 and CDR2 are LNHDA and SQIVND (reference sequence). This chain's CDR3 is CASRESNQPQHF. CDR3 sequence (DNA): TGTGCCAGTCGGGAAAGCAATCAGCCCCAGCATTTT.

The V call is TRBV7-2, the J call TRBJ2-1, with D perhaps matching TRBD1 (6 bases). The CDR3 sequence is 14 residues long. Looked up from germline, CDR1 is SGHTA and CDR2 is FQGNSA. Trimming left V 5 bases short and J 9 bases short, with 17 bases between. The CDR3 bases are TGTGCCAGCAGCGCCCAAGCTGACAGGACTGAGCAGTTCTTC. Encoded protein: CASSAQADRTEQFF. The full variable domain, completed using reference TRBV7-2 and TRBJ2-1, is GAGVSQSPSNKVTEKGKDVELRCDPISGHTALYWYRQSLGQGLEFLIYFQGNSAPDKSGLPSDRFSAERTGGSVSTLTIQRTQQEDSAVYLCASSAQADRTEQFFGPGTRLTVL.

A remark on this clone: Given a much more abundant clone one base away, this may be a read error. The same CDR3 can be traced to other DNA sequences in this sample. The CDR3 DNA follows: TGTGCCAGCAGTTTAAGGGGGAACACTGAAGCTTTCTTT. Encoded protein: CASSLRGNTEAFF. The rearrangement uses TRBV12-3 or TRBV12-4 and TRBJ1-1; the D gene is possibly TRBD1 (5 bases). This CDR3 is built from 13 residues. The germline V and J ends were trimmed by 2 bases and 1 base, with 5 bases remaining between them.

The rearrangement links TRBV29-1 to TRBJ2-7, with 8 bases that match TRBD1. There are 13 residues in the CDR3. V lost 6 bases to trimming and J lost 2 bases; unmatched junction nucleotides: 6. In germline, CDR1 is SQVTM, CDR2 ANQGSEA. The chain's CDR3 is CSVRTGITYEQYF. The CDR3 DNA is TGCAGCGTGAGGACAGGGATAACCTACGAGCAGTACTTC.

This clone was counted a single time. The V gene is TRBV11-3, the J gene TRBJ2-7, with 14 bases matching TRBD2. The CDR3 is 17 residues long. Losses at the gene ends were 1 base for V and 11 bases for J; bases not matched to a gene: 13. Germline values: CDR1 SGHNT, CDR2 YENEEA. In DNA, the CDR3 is TGTGCCAGCAGCTTAGTTCCGGGACTAGCGGGAGAGAAGGGGGAGTACGTC. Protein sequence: CASSLVPGLAGEKGEYV.

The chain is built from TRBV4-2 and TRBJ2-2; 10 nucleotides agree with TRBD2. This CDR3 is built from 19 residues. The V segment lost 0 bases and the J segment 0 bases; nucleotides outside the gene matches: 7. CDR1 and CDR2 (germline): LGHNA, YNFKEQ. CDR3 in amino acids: CASSQDRGLAGANTGELFF. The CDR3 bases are TGTGCCAGCAGCCAAGATCGGGGGCTAGCGGGAGCGAACACCGGGGAGCTGTTTTTT.